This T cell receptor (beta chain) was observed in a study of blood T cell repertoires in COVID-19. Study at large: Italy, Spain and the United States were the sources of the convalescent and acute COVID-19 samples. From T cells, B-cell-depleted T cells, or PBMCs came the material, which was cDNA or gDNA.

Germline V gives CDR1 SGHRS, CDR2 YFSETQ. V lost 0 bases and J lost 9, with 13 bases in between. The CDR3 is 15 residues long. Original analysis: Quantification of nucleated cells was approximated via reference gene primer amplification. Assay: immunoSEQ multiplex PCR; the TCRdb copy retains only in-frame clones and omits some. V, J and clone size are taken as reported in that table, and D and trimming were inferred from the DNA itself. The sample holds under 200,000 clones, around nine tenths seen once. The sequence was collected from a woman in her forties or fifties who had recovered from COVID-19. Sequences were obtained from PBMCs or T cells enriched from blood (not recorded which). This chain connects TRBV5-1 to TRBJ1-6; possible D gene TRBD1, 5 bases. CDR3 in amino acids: CASSLDQGTSSPLHF. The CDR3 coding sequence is TGCGCCAGCAGCTTGGATCAGGGAACGAGTTCACCCCTCCACTTT.